The 24 T cell receptor beta chains presented below share a single source sample, sequenced in a study of T cells in Graves' hyperthyroidism and ophthalmopathy. The CDR3 regions of TCR beta were amplified from RNA transcripts. The HTBI primer set was used in a first-round RT-PCR of the TCR CDR3. From the multiplex PCR reads, TCRdb called clonotypes with MiXCR, one entry per CDR3 protein. The sample lists about 600,000 distinct CDR3 sequences; 14% were seen once. The sample was blood. The origin of the receptors is a woman aged 45 to 65 with Graves' ophthalmopathy.

This clonotype was seen only a few times. The chain combines TRBV7-2 with TRBJ2-2; unclear D gene. Looked up from germline, CDR1 is SGHTA and CDR2 is FQGNSA. The CDR3 runs 13 residues. V was shortened by 5 bases and J by 4 bases, with 8 bases between the two germline ends. The CDR3 region has the DNA TGTGCCAGCAGCCAACAGAGCACCGGGGAGCTGTTTTTT. Its protein product is CASSQQSTGELFF.

The chain is built from TRBV5-5 and TRBJ2-7, with TRBD1 identical over 7 bases. Trimming removed 0 bases from V and 6 bases from J; junction bases left unmatched: 9. The CDR3 consists of 15 residues. Germline V gene data show CDR1 as SGHKS and CDR2 as YYEKEE (reference sequence). The chain's CDR3 is CASSLVTGDSAEQYF. The CDR3 nucleotides read TGTGCCAGCAGCTTGGTGACCGGGGACAGCGCCGAGCAGTACTTC.

This clonotype was observed many times. The chain carries TRBV6-2 or TRBV6-3 and TRBJ2-5; D call uncertain. The CDR3 has 17 amino acids. Germline CDR1 reads MNHEY; CDR2 reads SVGEGT. Trimming took 1 base from V and 5 from J, leaving 20 bases between them. Here the CDR3 DNA reads TGTGCCAGCAGTTACTTTGGGCGTGGGTATCTTCAGGAGACCCAGTACTTC. As protein: CASSYFGRGYLQETQYF.

This clonotype has at least ten counts. Relative to the germline gene, one junction end is altered; a read error may explain this. This sequence joins TRBV7-2 and TRBJ2-3, with 15 nucleotides matching TRBD2. CDR1 is SGHTA and CDR2 is FQGNSA in the germline V gene. The CDR3 sequence is 16 residues long. DNA of the CDR3: TGTGCCAGCAGCATAGCCGGGACTAGCGGGGGGGATACGCAGTATTTT. It encodes CASSIAGTSGGDTQYF.

This clonotype appeared many times. The rearrangement links TRBV30 to TRBJ1-2, with D perhaps TRBD1 (5 bases). Germline CDR1 GTSNPN, CDR2 SVGIG (reference sequence). With 2 bases removed from V and 7 bases from J, the gap between germline ends came to 14 bases. The CDR3 has 13 residues. CDR3 coding DNA: TGTGCCTGGAGTACCGGCACGGGGGGTGGCTACACCTTC. Its protein product is CAWSTGTGGGYTF.

This clonotype was seen ten or more times. The V gene is TRBV5-6, the J gene TRBJ1-5; 9 bases map to TRBD1. The CDR3 has 13 amino acids. J lost 5 bases, V lost 3 bases, and 0 bases had no gene match. Per the germline V gene, CDR1 is SGHDT and CDR2 is YYEEEE. The CDR3 here is CASSWDRDQPQHF. CDR3 nucleotide sequence: TGTGCCAGCAGCTGGGACAGGGATCAGCCCCAGCATTTT.

This clonotype was seen many times. The chain recombines TRBV7-9 with TRBJ2-1, with 9 positions matching TRBD1. Per germline, CDR1 SEHNR and CDR2 FQNEAQ (reference sequence). The V gene end was trimmed by 0 bases and the J gene end by 4 bases; junction bases not matched to a gene: 4. This CDR3 region has 16 residues. As DNA, the CDR3 is TGTGCCAGCAGCTTAGCGGACAGGGGCTCATACAATGAGCAGTTCTTC. Encoded protein: CASSLADRGSYNEQFF.

V usage is TRBV9 and J usage is TRBJ2-3, with 12 bases fitting TRBD2. Germline-derived CDR1 and CDR2 are SGDLS and YYNGEE. With V trimmed by 2 bases and J by 4 bases, 5 bases remained unmatched. The CDR3 is 16 residues long. The CDR3 loop reads CASSVLAGGPADTQYF. CDR3 nucleotide sequence: TGTGCCAGCAGCGTCCTAGCGGGAGGGCCAGCAGATACGCAGTATTTT.

V usage is TRBV27 and J usage is TRBJ2-7; 9 bases align to TRBD2. The length of the CDR3 is 17 residues. Germline CDR1 MNHEY, CDR2 SMNVEV (reference sequence). V shed 5 bases and J 1 base; nucleotides not matched to a gene: 12. The chain's CDR3 is CASSQGLAGIPSYEQYF. CDR3 nucleotides: TGTGCCAGCAGTCAAGGCCTAGCGGGAATACCGTCCTACGAGCAGTACTTC.

This clonotype occurred many times. V gene TRBV6-1 combines with J gene TRBJ2-3; D gene ambiguous. Trimming shortened V by 6 bases and J by 2 bases, and 12 bases separated the two germline ends. This CDR3 contains 14 residues. Germline CDR1 MNHNS, CDR2 SASEGT. CDR3 amino acids: CASRMVDFTDTQYF. DNA of the CDR3: TGTGCCAGCAGGATGGTAGATTTCACAGATACGCAGTATTTT.

This clonotype appeared many times. The chain recombines TRBV6-6 with TRBJ2-1; the D gene is possibly TRBD1 (5 bases). The length of the CDR3 is 15 residues. Germline lookup yields CDR1 MNHNY and CDR2 SVGAGI (reference sequence). Trimming took off 2 bases at V and 4 bases at J, with 12 bases between the two ends. CDR3 sequence reads: CASSYPRQGYNEQFF. The CDR3, as DNA: TGTGCCAGCAGTTACCCGAGGCAGGGTTACAATGAGCAGTTCTTC.

V usage is TRBV3-2 and J usage is TRBJ1-5. TRBV3-2 is a documented pseudogene. The CDR3 loop spans 15 amino acids. The CDR3 DNA follows: TGTGCCAGCAGCCAAGGCTTAGGGCCGGGTCAGCCCCAGCATTTT. It codes for CASSQGLGPGQPQHF.

This clonotype appeared many times. The CDR3 DNA sequence: TGTGCCAGCAGCTTACGCCTAGCGGGAGGGGTAGATACGCAGTATTTT. This encodes CASSLRLAGGVDTQYF. This sequence joins TRBV11-3 and TRBJ2-3; 12 nucleotides agree with TRBD2. V dropped 2 bases and J dropped 5; count of bases not matched to a gene: 5. The CDR3 has 16 residues. Germline CDR1 and CDR2: SGHNT and YENEEA.

This clonotype was recorded many times. The rearrangement uses TRBV18 and TRBJ1-4; no reliable D call. The V and J ends lost 4 bases and 0 bases respectively, with 3 bases between them. This CDR3 has 13 amino acids. CDR1 and CDR2 from the germline V gene are KGHSH and LQKENI. The CDR3: CASSRATNEKLFF. In nucleotides, the CDR3 is TGTGCCAGCTCACGCGCAACTAATGAAAAACTGTTTTTT. Based on the CDR3 plus reference TRBV18 and TRBJ1-4, the full variable domain is NAGVMQNPRHLVRRRGQEARLRCSPMKGHSHVYWYRQLPEEGLKFMVYLQKENIIDESGMPKERFSAEFPKEGPSILRIQQVVRGDSAAYFCASSRATNEKLFFGSGTQLSVL.

In its sample, this clonotype was seen a few times. In DNA form, the CDR3 reads TGTGCCAGCAGCATAACGACAGGGGGCCTGAACACTGAAGCTTTCTTT. This encodes CASSITTGGLNTEAFF. V usage is TRBV7-2 and J usage is TRBJ1-1, with 10 bases matching TRBD1. The CDR3 spans 16 residues. Germline V CDR1 and CDR2: SGHTA, FQGNSA. The trim removed 5 bases at V and 0 bases at J, leaving 6 bases unmatched.

As concerns this clonotype: The junction departs from germline at one end; a sequencing error may be responsible. The chain carries TRBV20-1 and TRBJ2-1; D possibly corresponds to TRBD2 (5 bases). Germline V gene lookup returns CDR1 DFQATT and CDR2 SNEGSKA (reference sequence). The CDR3 spans 15 residues. DNA of the CDR3: TGCAGTACTAGAAGACTCCCCCCCTCCTACAATGAGCAGTTCTTC. It translates to CSTRRLPPSYNEQFF.

Only a few counts were recorded for this clonotype. This chain uses TRBV7-2 with TRBJ2-1; TRBD1 aligns across 8 bases. CDR1 is SGHTA and CDR2 is FQGNSA in the germline V gene. This CDR3 spans 15 amino acids. The V segment lost 0 bases and the J segment 8 bases; nucleotides outside the gene matches: 6. CDR3 protein: CASSLALDRVYEQFF. Written as DNA, the CDR3 is TGTGCCAGCAGCTTAGCCCTGGACAGGGTCTATGAGCAGTTCTTC.

The sample holds many counts of this clonotype. The chain uses TRBV7-2 and TRBJ1-1; D gene ambiguous. This CDR3 has 15 amino acids. Germline V gives CDR1 SGHTA, CDR2 FQGNSA. Trimming shortened V by 4 bases and J by 3 bases, and 15 bases separated the two germline ends. CDR3 sequence (DNA): TGTGCCAGCAGCTCCAGAACAAACCGGGACACTGAAGCTTTCTTT. It translates to CASSSRTNRDTEAFF.

Only a few counts were recorded for this clonotype. The V call is TRBV5-1, the J call TRBJ2-3, with TRBD2 identical over 12 bases. The J segment lost 4 bases and the V segment lost 5 bases, leaving 8 bases of the junction unmatched. This CDR3 contains 16 residues. Looked up from germline, CDR1 is SGHRS and CDR2 is YFSETQ. The CDR3 protein is CASRQTSGGAADTQYF. The CDR3, as DNA: TGCGCCAGCAGACAGACTAGCGGGGGAGCAGCAGATACGCAGTATTTT.

In its sample, this clonotype was seen many times. The chain uses TRBV6-2 or TRBV6-3 and TRBJ2-1, with a possible D match to TRBD2 (6 bases). Deletions cut 0 bases from V and 5 bases from J, with 8 bases between. The CDR3 is 14 amino acids. The germline V gene encodes CDR1 MNHEY and CDR2 SVGEGT. This CDR3 is CASSYSAGHNEQFF. In DNA form, the CDR3 reads TGTGCCAGCAGTTACTCGGCGGGACACAATGAGCAGTTCTTC.

There are many counts of this clonotype. CDR3 sequence (DNA): TGTGCCAGCAGCTTATCAACCAACTCACCCCTCCACTTT. Translation gives CASSLSTNSPLHF. The chain employs TRBV13 and TRBJ1-6; D gene uncertain. Per germline, CDR1 PRHDT and CDR2 FYEKMQ (reference sequence). V was clipped by 2 bases and J by 10 bases, with 9 bases between them. This CDR3 comprises 13 residues.

The sample holds many counts of this clonotype. The gene calls are TRBV28 and TRBJ1-6; D gene unclear. This CDR3 is 15 amino acids long. Trimming left V 5 bases short and J 7 bases short, with 15 bases between. Germline lookup yields CDR1 MDHEN and CDR2 SYDVKM. CDR3 sequence (DNA): TGTGCCAGCAGTCGCCCAAACGGGCGAAATTCACCCCTCCACTTT. This encodes CASSRPNGRNSPLHF.

This clonotype was detected only a few times. Compared with germline, one end of the junction differs, possibly owing to a read error. The rearrangement links TRBV5-6 to TRBJ2-1; 7 bases match TRBD2. Looked up from germline, CDR1 is SGHDT and CDR2 is YYEEEE. The CDR3 has 18 residues. CDR3 bases: TGTGCCAGCAGCTTAGAAGACGGTCCTAGCGGTTACTACAGTGAGCAGTTCTTC. Protein product: CASSLEDGPSGYYSEQFF.

This CDR3 reads CASSQAYPWVSSYEQYF. CDR3 bases: TGTGCCAGCAGCCAAGCCTACCCCTGGGTTAGCTCCTACGAGCAGTACTTC. The chain recombines TRBV3-1 with TRBJ2-7; D not resolved. Germline V gives CDR1 LGHDT, CDR2 YNNKEL (reference sequence). The CDR3 spans 17 residues. Trimming shortened V by 1 base and J by 0 bases, and 16 bases separated the two germline ends.